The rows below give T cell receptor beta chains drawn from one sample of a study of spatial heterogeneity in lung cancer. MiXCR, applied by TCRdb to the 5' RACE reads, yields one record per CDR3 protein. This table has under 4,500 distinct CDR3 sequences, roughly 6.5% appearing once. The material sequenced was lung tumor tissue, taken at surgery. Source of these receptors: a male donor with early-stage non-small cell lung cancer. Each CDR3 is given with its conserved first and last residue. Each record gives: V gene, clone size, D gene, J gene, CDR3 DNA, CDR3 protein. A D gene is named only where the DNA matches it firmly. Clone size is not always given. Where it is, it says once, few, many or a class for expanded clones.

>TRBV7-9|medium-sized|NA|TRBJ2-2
TGTGCCAGCAGCCAGGACAGTTCCACCGGGGAGCTGTTTTTT
CASSQDSSTGELFF
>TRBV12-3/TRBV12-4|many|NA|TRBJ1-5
TGTGCCAGCAGTTTCTCAGGGATTCAGCCCCAGCATTTT
CASSFSGIQPQHF
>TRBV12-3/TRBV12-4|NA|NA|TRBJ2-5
TGTGCCAGCAGTTTAGGGACTCCCCCAGCCAGGGGAGAGACCCAGTACTTC
CASSLGTPPARGETQYF
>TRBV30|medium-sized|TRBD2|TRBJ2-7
TGTGCCTGGAGTGTAAAGCGGGGGGTTCACTACTTC
CAWSVKRGVHYF
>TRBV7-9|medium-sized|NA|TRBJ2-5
TGTGCCAGCAGCTTCTGGAGTCAAGAGACCCAGTACTTC
CASSFWSQETQYF
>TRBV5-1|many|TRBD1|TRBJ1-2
TGCGCCAGCAGCTTGGACAGGGGGCATAACTATGGCTACACCTTC
CASSLDRGHNYGYTF
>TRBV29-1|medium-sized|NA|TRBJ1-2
TGCAGCGTTGAGAGCAGGGCTGGCTACACCTTC
CSVESRAGYTF
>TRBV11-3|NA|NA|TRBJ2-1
TGTGCCAGCAGCTTGGCCGGGCGCCAAAATGAGCAGTTCTTC
CASSLAGRQNEQFF
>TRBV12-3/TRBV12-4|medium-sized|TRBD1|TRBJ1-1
TGTGCCAGCGAATTAGGAGGGGGCCGGAATACTGAAGCTTTCTTT
CASELGGGRNTEAFF
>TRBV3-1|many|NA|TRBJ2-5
TGTGCCAGCAGCCAAGGAGTCCAGTACTTC
CASSQGVQYF
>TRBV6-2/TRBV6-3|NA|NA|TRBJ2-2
TGTGCCAGCAGTTACTCGATTTGGACCGGGGAGCTGTTTTTT
CASSYSIWTGELFF
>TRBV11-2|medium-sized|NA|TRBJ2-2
TGTGCCAGCAGCTCTCACGCCGGGGAGCTGTTTTTT
CASSSHAGELFF
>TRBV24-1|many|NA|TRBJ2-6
TGTGCCACCAGCGATACAGGGACTGGGGCCAACGTCCTGACTTTC
CATSDTGTGANVLTF